This is a list of T cell receptor beta chains from one sample in a study of cytomegalovirus exposure and HLA in healthy donors. Measured with immunoSEQ multiplex PCR; TCRdb has only the in-frame clones, and not every one. The repertoire holds 150,000 to 200,000 clones, with approximately 86% as singletons. Material for sequencing was PBMCs. Every receptor here comes from a young woman in good health and CMV-seronegative. Both conserved end residues are part of each CDR3. A D gene is named only where the DNA matches it firmly. Not every row has a clone size; where given, it reads once, few, many or a size class.

TRBV28	-	TRBD2	TRBJ2-3	CASSLPYSGSTDTQYF	TGTGCCAGCAGTCTCCCCTATAGCGGGAGCACAGATACGCAGTATTTT
TRBV28	-	-	TRBJ1-4	CASSLGSMGYEKLFF	TGTGCCAGCAGTTTGGGTTCGATGGGCTATGAAAAACTGTTTTTT
TRBV28	-	-	TRBJ1-2	CASSNGNPGDGYTF	TGTGCCAGCAGCAATGGGAATCCGGGGGATGGCTACACCTTC
TRBV9	-	-	TRBJ1-5	CASSVRRSGYNQPQHF	TGTGCCAGCAGCGTAAGGAGGTCTGGATACAATCAGCCCCAGCATTTT
TRBV7-8	-	TRBD1	TRBJ2-1	CASSPTTLTGQGQFF	TGTGCCAGCAGCCCCACAACTCTAACCGGACAGGGCCAGTTCTTC
TRBV5-6	-	TRBD2	TRBJ2-7	CASSPRPGLAAYEQYF	TGTGCCAGCAGCCCCCGACCGGGACTAGCGGCCTACGAGCAGTACTTC
TRBV2	few	TRBD1	TRBJ1-5	CASSADRGGQPQHF	TGTGCCAGCAGCGCGGACAGGGGCGGTCAGCCCCAGCATTTT
TRBV6-4	once	-	TRBJ2-3	CASSDRGEASTDTQYF	TGTGCCAGCAGTGATAGGGGCGAAGCTTCCACAGATACGCAGTATTTT
TRBV30	few	-	TRBJ1-4	CAWSGGPGEKLFF	TGTGCCTGGAGTGGGGGCCCAGGAGAAAAACTGTTTTTT
TRBV2	-	-	TRBJ2-3	CASSEASDTQYF	TGTGCCAGCAGTGAAGCCTCAGATACGCAGTATTTT
TRBV19	-	-	TRBJ2-4	CASSMRGGRGANIQYF	TGTGCCAGTAGTATGAGAGGAGGGAGGGGGGCAAACATTCAGTACTTC
TRBV2	-	TRBD1	TRBJ2-7	CASSEFVDRVTYEQYF	TGTGCCAGCAGTGAATTTGTGGACAGGGTCACCTACGAGCAGTACTTC
TRBV6-1	-	-	TRBJ1-1	CASSEARSGRTEAFF	TGTGCCAGCAGTGAAGCGCGGTCGGGGAGGACTGAAGCTTTCTTT
TRBV27	once	TRBD1	TRBJ2-7	CASSSELTGGYEQYF	TGTGCCAGCAGTTCAGAACTCACAGGGGGCTACGAGCAGTACTTC
TRBV7-6	-	TRBD1	TRBJ1-2	CASSSSPGGRMDYGYTF	TGTGCCAGCAGCTCATCCCCAGGGGGGAGAATGGACTATGGCTACACCTTC
TRBV27	once	-	TRBJ2-5	CASSLVQADFQETQYF	TGTGCCAGCAGTTTAGTACAGGCCGACTTCCAAGAGACCCAGTACTTC
TRBV27	-	TRBD1	TRBJ1-6	CASSLTGALYNSPLHF	TGTGCCAGCAGTTTAACAGGGGCCCTTTATAATTCACCCCTCCACTTT
TRBV4-2	-	-	TRBJ2-1	CASSQDRFTVLEDNEQFF	TGTGCCAGCAGCCAAGATCGATTCACAGTTTTGGAGGACAATGAGCAGTTCTTC
TRBV19	-	-	TRBJ1-1	CASSINGGAPNTEAFF	TGTGCCAGTAGTATAAATGGGGGGGCCCCGAACACTGAAGCTTTCTTT
TRBV15	-	-	TRBJ2-7	CATSRSGTGQGYEQYF	TGTGCCACCAGCAGAAGTGGAACGGGACAAGGATACGAGCAGTACTTC
TRBV5-5	-	-	TRBJ2-7	CASRYVPGSNEQYF	TGTGCCAGCAGATATGTTCCGGGTAGCAACGAGCAGTACTTC
TRBV6-1	-	TRBD1	TRBJ1-2	CASRGPGQLNYGYTF	TGTGCCAGCAGAGGTCCGGGACAGCTTAACTATGGCTACACCTTC
TRBV2	once	TRBD1	TRBJ1-5	CASSSQGARGRPQHF	TGTGCCAGCAGTTCACAGGGGGCGCGGGGTCGGCCCCAGCATTTT
TRBV27	-	TRBD1	TRBJ2-7	CASSSDRAEQYF	TGTGCCAGCAGTTCGGACAGGGCCGAGCAGTACTTC
TRBV5-1	few	TRBD1	TRBJ2-7	CASSTPGQGVREQYF	TGCGCCAGCAGCACCCCGGGACAGGGGGTCCGCGAGCAGTACTTC
TRBV7-2	-	TRBD2	TRBJ2-3	CASSLGTSGGVGTQYF	TGTGCCAGCAGCCTAGGGACTAGCGGGGGAGTAGGAACGCAGTATTTT
TRBV28	-	-	TRBJ2-5	CASGTGRETQYF	TGTGCCAGCGGGACTGGCCGGGAGACCCAGTACTTC
TRBV25-1	-	-	TRBJ2-6	CASAQGTGANVLTF	TGTGCCAGCGCACAGGGAACTGGGGCCAACGTCCTGACTTTC
TRBV9	-	-	TRBJ1-1	CASSVAGDMNTEAFF	TGTGCCAGCAGCGTAGCAGGGGATATGAACACTGAAGCTTTCTTT
TRBV7-2	-	-	TRBJ2-3	CASSMTGTRFTDTQYF	TGTGCCAGCAGCATGACCGGGACTCGGTTCACAGATACGCAGTATTTT
TRBV5-8	-	TRBD1	TRBJ2-5	CASSRTGTGIMETQYF	TGTGCCAGCAGCCGCACCGGGACAGGGATCATGGAGACCCAGTACTTC
TRBV28	-	TRBD2	TRBJ2-7	CASSLPRELAGVYEQYF	TGTGCCAGCAGTTTACCTCGGGAACTAGCGGGGGTCTACGAGCAGTACTTC
TRBV5-4	-	TRBD2	TRBJ2-3	CASSLGSVRGSTDTQYF	TGTGCCAGCAGCTTGGGGTCGGTGCGGGGGTCAACAGATACGCAGTATTTT
TRBV10-3	-	TRBD2	TRBJ2-2	CAISESLLAGGLTGELFF	TGTGCCATCAGTGAGTCGCTACTAGCGGGGGGCCTCACCGGGGAGCTGTTTTTT
TRBV9	-	-	TRBJ2-3	CASSVSGASTDTQYF	TGTGCCAGCAGCGTCTCTGGGGCTAGCACAGATACGCAGTATTTT
TRBV5-6	-	-	TRBJ1-4	CASSFGHGLEKLFF	TGTGCCAGCAGCTTCGGACACGGGCTCGAAAAACTGTTTTTT
TRBV6-5	-	TRBD1	TRBJ2-7	CASSYAADRGSYEQYF	TGTGCCAGCAGTTACGCTGCGGACAGGGGTTCCTACGAGCAGTACTTC
TRBV6-5	-	TRBD2	TRBJ2-2	CASSWRGGGTGELFF	TGTGCCAGCAGTTGGCGGGGGGGTGGCACCGGGGAGCTGTTTTTT
TRBV29-1	-	TRBD2	TRBJ2-5	CSVEDDLAGVWETQYF	TGCAGCGTTGAAGATGACCTAGCGGGAGTCTGGGAGACCCAGTACTTC
TRBV5-1	-	-	TRBJ2-5	CASSHLSGEGETQYF	TGCGCCAGCAGCCACCTGTCCGGGGAAGGAGAGACCCAGTACTTC
TRBV6-1	-	-	TRBJ2-1	CASTVSGDYNEQFF	TGTGCCAGCACGGTGTCAGGTGACTACAATGAGCAGTTCTTC
TRBV6-6	-	-	TRBJ2-7	CASSYGGATSYEQYF	TGTGCCAGCAGTTACGGGGGGGCGACTTCCTACGAGCAGTACTTC
TRBV6-4	few	-	TRBJ2-2	CASSAGENTGELFF	TGTGCCAGCAGTGCGGGAGAGAACACCGGGGAGCTGTTTTTT
TRBV21-1	-	-	TRBJ2-7	CASTYQGDEQYF	TGTGCCAGCACCTACCAGGGGGACGAGCAGTACTTC
TRBV4-3	-	-	TRBJ2-4	CASSQGRSRAKNIQYF	TGCGCCAGCAGCCAAGGACGGAGCCGGGCCAAAAACATTCAGTACTTC
TRBV6-1	-	TRBD2	TRBJ2-1	CASSEKALAAGYNEQFF	TGTGCCAGCAGTGAAAAGGCGCTAGCGGCAGGCTACAATGAGCAGTTCTTC
TRBV5-4	-	TRBD2	TRBJ2-7	CASSLAGLGSYEQYF	TGTGCCAGCAGCTTGGCCGGACTAGGGAGCTACGAGCAGTACTTC
TRBV10-3	-	-	TRBJ1-2	CAISEDRNYGYTF	TGTGCCATCAGTGAGGACAGGAACTATGGCTACACCTTC
TRBV4-2	-	TRBD2	TRBJ2-1	CASSQRIQSGGADNEQFF	TGTGCCAGCAGCCAAAGGATACAAAGCGGGGGGGCTGACAATGAGCAGTTCTTC
TRBV19	-	-	TRBJ1-2	CASNPRVNYGYTF	TGTGCCAGTAACCCCAGGGTTAACTATGGCTACACCTTC
TRBV7-2	-	TRBD1	TRBJ1-2	CASSWYGQGDYGYTF	TGTGCCAGCAGCTGGTACGGACAGGGGGACTATGGCTACACCTTC
TRBV30	-	TRBD1	TRBJ1-2	CAVSGQGYGYTF	TGTGCCGTATCGGGACAGGGCTATGGCTACACCTTC
TRBV30	-	-	TRBJ2-2	CALLYSNTGELFF	TGTGCCTTACTATATTCGAACACCGGGGAGCTGTTTTTT
TRBV7-2	-	TRBD2	TRBJ2-3	CASSLSGGYRTDTQYF	TGTGCCAGCAGCCTAAGCGGGGGCTACCGCACAGATACGCAGTATTTT
TRBV2	-	-	TRBJ2-7	CASSLRDFSYEQYF	TGTGCCAGCAGTCTCCGGGACTTCTCCTACGAGCAGTACTTC
TRBV30	-	-	TRBJ2-1	CAHDSGSYNEQFF	TGTGCCCACGATAGCGGCTCCTACAATGAGCAGTTCTTC
TRBV9	-	-	TRBJ1-2	CASSAVGGINYGYTF	TGTGCCAGCAGCGCCGTAGGAGGCATCAACTATGGCTACACCTTC
TRBV5-1	-	TRBD1	TRBJ1-5	CASSPGTGTNQPQHF	TGCGCCAGCAGCCCGGGGACAGGGACCAATCAGCCCCAGCATTTT